This T cell receptor (beta chain) emerged from a study of molecular identifiers for immune sequencing clone quantification. Study background: RNA from around 20,000 or 100,000 naive CD8 cells was split five ways in replicates, with four sequenced.

The sample holds many counts of this clonotype. The antigen is not known. Listed TCR primers and previously described methods were used for bulk TCR libraries. Via MiXCR, TCRdb re-called the PCR reads, giving one row per CDR3 protein. The table lists about 65,000 distinct CDR3 sequences, around 17% of them singletons, with 1.3% to 1.5% in the top ten. Study observations and caveats: Detectable among roughly 920,000 naive cells, according to reports, was Jurkat TCR RNA spiked in from one cell. Shared barcodes on identical TCR molecules could underestimate the sizes of highly expanded clones.

This receptor was taken from a human donor in good health. Some libraries in this study had Jurkat cell RNA spiked in. The sequencing input was naive CD8+ T cells from blood, with Jurkat cell RNA spiked in. Stated subset: FACS-sorted CD8+CD4-CCR7+CD45RA+ naive T cells.

CDR3 DNA: TGTGCCTGGAGCGAGGGTAGGGGCACAGATACGCAGTATTTT. It yields the protein CAWSEGRGTDTQYF. V gene TRBV30 combines with J gene TRBJ2-3; the D gene is possibly TRBD2 (5 bases). Germline V gene data show CDR1 as GTSNPN and CDR2 as SVGIG (reference sequence). Trimming took 3 bases from V and 1 from J, leaving 11 bases between them. The CDR3 spans 14 residues.